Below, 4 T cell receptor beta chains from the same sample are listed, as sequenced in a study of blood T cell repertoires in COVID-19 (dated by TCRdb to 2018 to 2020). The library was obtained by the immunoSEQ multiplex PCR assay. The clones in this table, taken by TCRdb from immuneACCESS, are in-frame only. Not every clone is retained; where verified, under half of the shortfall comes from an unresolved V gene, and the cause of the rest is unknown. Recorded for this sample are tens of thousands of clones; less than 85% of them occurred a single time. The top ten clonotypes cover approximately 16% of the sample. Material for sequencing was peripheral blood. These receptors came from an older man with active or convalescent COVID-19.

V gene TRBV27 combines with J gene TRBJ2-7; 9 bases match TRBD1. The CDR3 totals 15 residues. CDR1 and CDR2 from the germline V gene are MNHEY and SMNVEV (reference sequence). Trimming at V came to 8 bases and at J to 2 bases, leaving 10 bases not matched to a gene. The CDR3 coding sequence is TGTGCCAGCGCGATGGTACAGGGGGCCACCTACGAGCAGTACTTC. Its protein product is CASAMVQGATYEQYF.

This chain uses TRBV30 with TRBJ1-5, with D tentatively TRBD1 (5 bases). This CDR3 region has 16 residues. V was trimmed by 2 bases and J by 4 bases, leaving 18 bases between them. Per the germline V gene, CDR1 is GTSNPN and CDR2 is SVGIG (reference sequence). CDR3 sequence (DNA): TGTGCCTGGAGTCAGCTGGGTATGGGGGGTAATCAGCCCCAGCATTTT. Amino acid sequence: CAWSQLGMGGNQPQHF.

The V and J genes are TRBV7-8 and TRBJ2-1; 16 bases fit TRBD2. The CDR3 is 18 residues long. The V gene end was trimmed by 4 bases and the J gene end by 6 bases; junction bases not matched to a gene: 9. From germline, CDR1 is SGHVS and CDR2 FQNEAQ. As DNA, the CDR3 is TGTGCCAGCAGCTCTGGGACTAGCGGGGGGGCCTCGGGCAATGAGCAGTTCTTC. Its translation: CASSSGTSGGASGNEQFF.

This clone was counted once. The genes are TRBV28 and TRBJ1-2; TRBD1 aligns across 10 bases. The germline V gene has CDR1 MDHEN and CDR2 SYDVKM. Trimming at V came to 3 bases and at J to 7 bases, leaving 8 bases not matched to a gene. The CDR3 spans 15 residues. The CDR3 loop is CASSFRSTGGPGYTF. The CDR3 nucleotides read TGTGCCAGCAGTTTTCGTTCGACAGGGGGCCCTGGCTACACCTTC.